The sequence of this TCR beta chain was determined in a study of CD8 T cells in ankylosing spondylitis. Points from the study as a whole: Matched ankylosing spondylitis synovial fluid reportedly contained a significantly enriched population of disease-linked clones. Apparently characteristic of ankylosing spondylitis blood was a TCR beta motif (roughly eight highly homologous variants).

From the 5' RACE reads, TCRdb called clonotypes with MiXCR, one entry per CDR3 protein. This sample has roughly 250,000 distinct CDR3 sequences, with approximately 9% found just once. Unmatched junction bases numbered 11, after V lost 5 bases and J lost 7 bases. CDR3 length equals 14 residues. Germline V gene sequence: CDR1 DFQATT, CDR2 SNEGSKA (reference sequence). Ten or more counts support this clonotype. The antigen is not known. Sequenced: blood, either unsorted or a sorted T cell fraction (not recorded which). The origin of this receptor is a male donor with ankylosing spondylitis or in good health (not recorded which). The chain links TRBV20-1 to TRBJ2-1, with TRBD2 matching 7 bases. The DNA for the CDR3 is TGCAGTGCTGCCCGCGCGGGAGCGCGGAATGAGCAGTTCTTC. Translated, it gives CSAARAGARNEQFF.